This T cell receptor beta chain was identified during a study of cytomegalovirus exposure and HLA in healthy donors. All the people who gave samples were healthy bone marrow donors. V lost 6 bases, J lost 4 bases, and 10 bases lay in between. Germline assignment: CDR1 KGHSH and CDR2 LQKENI. The CDR3 has 13 amino acids. Whole-study findings and limits: TCR beta V- and J-gene trimming, according to a later analysis, was linked to a missense DCLRE1C variant.

The PCR contained 60 Vbeta and 13 Jbeta primers. Assay used: immunoSEQ multiplex PCR; TCRdb lists only in-frame clones, some missing. Found here are about 130,000 clones, approximately 85% of them singletons; the top ten hold approximately 10%. As concerns this clone: Antigen unknown. This sample also contains other DNA sequences that code for the same CDR3.

The chain links TRBV18 to TRBJ1-5; maybe TRBD1 (6 bases). The source material was PBMCs. This clonotype was obtained from a male donor in good health and CMV-seropositive. The CDR3 sequence is CASSPDRNQPQHF. DNA for the CDR3: TGTGCCAGCTCTCCTGACAGGAATCAGCCCCAGCATTTT.